This T cell receptor (beta chain) was observed in a study of cytomegalovirus exposure and HLA in healthy donors. In regard to this clone: The antigen is undetermined.

With 60 Vbeta and 13 Jbeta primers, the PCR was carried out. The method was immunoSEQ multiplex PCR; TCRdb's version includes in-frame clones alone and lacks a portion of them. The sample yields about 94,000 clones, more than 65% seen once. This CDR3 is 14 amino acids long. Germline trimming cut 7 bases from V and 10 bases from J; bases unmatched to any gene: 10. Germline V gene data show CDR1 as SEHNR and CDR2 as FQNEAQ (reference sequence). Study outcomes and limitations: Reportedly, fewer N-insertions than the approximately 610-donor mean appeared in an Asian-associated ancestry cluster in a later analysis. A missense DCLRE1C variant was associated with V- and J-gene trimming of TCR beta chains in a later analysis, and an independent cohort replicated the association. Among the CMV-associated chains, three were confirmed in vitro as specific for CMV antigens. Among TCR beta chains, those listed as cytomegalovirus-associated numbered about 150.

This chain links TRBV7-9 with TRBJ2-1; 10 bases are a match to TRBD1. What was sequenced was PBMCs. The receptor was isolated from a human donor in good health. The CDR3 region has the DNA TGTGCCAGCACCCAAGGACAGGGGGACTGGGAGCAGTTCTTC. Encoded protein: CASTQGQGDWEQFF.